The TCR beta chain described here comes from a study of T cell responses to AZD1222 COVID-19 vaccine. Using immunoSEQ multiplex PCR, the repertoire was profiled, and TCRdb retains in-frame clones only, with some absent. The profile shows 130,000 to 150,000 clones, about 90% of them singletons. Sequenced here: peripheral blood, sampled on day 0 of MenACWY control vaccination. This TCR came from an adult in good health.

Here the CDR3 DNA reads TGTGCCAGCAGTTTCCTCGGAACAGGCGATTATGGCTACACCTTC. This translates into CASSFLGTGDYGYTF. The chain has TRBV27 and TRBJ1-2; maybe TRBD1 (5 bases). The germline CDR1 and CDR2 sequences are MNHEY and SMNVEV (reference sequence). The CDR3 has 15 amino acids. V dropped 3 bases and J dropped 5 bases, with 16 bases sitting between them.